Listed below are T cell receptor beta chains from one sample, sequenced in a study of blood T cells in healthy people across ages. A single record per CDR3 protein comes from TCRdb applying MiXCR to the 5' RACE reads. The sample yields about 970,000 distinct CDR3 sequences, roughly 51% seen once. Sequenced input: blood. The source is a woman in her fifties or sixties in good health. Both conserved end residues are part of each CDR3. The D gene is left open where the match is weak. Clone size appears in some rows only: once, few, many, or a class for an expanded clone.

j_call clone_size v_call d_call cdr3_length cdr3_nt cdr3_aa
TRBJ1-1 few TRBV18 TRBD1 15 TGTGCCAGCTCACCAAGAGGACAGGGGAACACTGAAGCTTTCTTT CASSPRGQGNTEAFF
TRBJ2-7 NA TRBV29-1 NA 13 TGCAGCGTTGAGGGGACCCCTGCGTACGTGCAGTACTTC CSVEGTPAYVQYF
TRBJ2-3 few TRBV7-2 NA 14 TGTGCCAGCAGCTTAGTGAGGGTTCCAGATACGCAGTATTTT CASSLVRVPDTQYF
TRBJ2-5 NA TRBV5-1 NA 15 TGCGCCAGCAGCTTGGGGGCGGGAACCGCAGAGACCCAGTACTTC CASSLGAGTAETQYF
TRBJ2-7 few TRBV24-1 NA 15 TGTGCCACCAGCCCGGGACAAAGCTCCTACAATGAGCAGTACTTC CATSPGQSSYNEQYF
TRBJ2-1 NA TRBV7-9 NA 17 TGTGCCAGCAGCTTAGGGTGGGGGCGGGGGCCCTACAATGAGCAGTTCTTC CASSLGWGRGPYNEQFF
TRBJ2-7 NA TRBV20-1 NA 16 TGCAGTGCTGCGCACCTGAGAGGGTTAAGCTCCTACGAGCAGTACTTC CSAAHLRGLSSYEQYF
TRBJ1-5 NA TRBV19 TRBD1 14 TGTGCCAGTAGTTTCTACAGGGGAAATCAGCCCCAGCATTTT CASSFYRGNQPQHF
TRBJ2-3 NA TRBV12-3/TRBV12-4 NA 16 TGTGCCAGCAGTTTATTGAGCGGAATGAATACAGATACGCAGTATTTT CASSLLSGMNTDTQYF
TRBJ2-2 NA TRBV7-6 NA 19 TGTGCCAGCAGCTTATCCTTACTTCGGGACACCGCGAACACCGGGGAGCTGTTTTTT CASSLSLLRDTANTGELFF
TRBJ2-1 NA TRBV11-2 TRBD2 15 TGTGCCAGCAGCGCCACTCGCGGGAGTTGGAATGAGCAGTTCTTC CASSATRGSWNEQFF
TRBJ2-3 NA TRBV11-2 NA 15 TGTGCCAGCCGCGACTGGGGGGCCTCCGATGATACGCAGTATTTT CASRDWGASDDTQYF
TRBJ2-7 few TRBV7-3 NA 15 TGTGCCAGCAGCTCCCCACCGGGTAACCGATACGAGCAGTACTTC CASSSPPGNRYEQYF
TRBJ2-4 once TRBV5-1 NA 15 TGCGCCAGCAGGGAAGCTCCGGAACCCAAAAACATTCAGTACTTC CASREAPEPKNIQYF
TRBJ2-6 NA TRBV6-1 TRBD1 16 TGTGCCAGCAGTGGGACAGGAGGTCCTGGGGCCAACGTCCTGACTTTC CASSGTGGPGANVLTF
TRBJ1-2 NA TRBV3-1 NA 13 TGTGCCAGCAGCCATCTGGGTTCCGAGACCTACACCTTC CASSHLGSETYTF
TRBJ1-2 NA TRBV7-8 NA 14 TGTGCCAGCAGCACGACAGGCAGGGGCTATGGCTACACCTTC CASSTTGRGYGYTF
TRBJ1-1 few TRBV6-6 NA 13 TGTGCCAGCCGCCCTTTTGGGGGCACTGAAGCTTTCTTT CASRPFGGTEAFF
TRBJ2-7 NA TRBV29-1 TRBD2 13 TGCAGCGTTGACGGGAGGCGCGGCTACGAGCAGTACTTC CSVDGRRGYEQYF
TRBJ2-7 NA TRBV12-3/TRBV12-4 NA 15 TGTGCCAGCAGTTTTCGAATGGGGGGTTCCTACGAGCAGTACTTC CASSFRMGGSYEQYF
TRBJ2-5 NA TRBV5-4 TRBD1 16 TGTGCCAGCAGCCCGAAGGGACAGGGGGGACGAGAGACCCAGTACTTC CASSPKGQGGRETQYF
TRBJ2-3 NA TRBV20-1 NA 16 TGCAGTGCTAGAGATCTCGCTAGCGCGGGCACAGATACGCAGTATTTT CSARDLASAGTDTQYF
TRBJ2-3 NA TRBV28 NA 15 TGTGCCAGCAGTGAATTCGGCGGCCCCACAGATACGCAGTATTTT CASSEFGGPTDTQYF
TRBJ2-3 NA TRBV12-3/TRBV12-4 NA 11 TGTGCCAGCAGTCTCGGACCCCCTTTGTATTTT CASSLGPPLYF
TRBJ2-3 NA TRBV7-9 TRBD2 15 TGTGCCAGCACCCCCCTGGGACTAGCGACAGATACGCAGTATTTT CASTPLGLATDTQYF
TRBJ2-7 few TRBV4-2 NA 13 TGTGCCAGCTCTTTAATGGGTAGCTACGAGCAGTACTTC CASSLMGSYEQYF
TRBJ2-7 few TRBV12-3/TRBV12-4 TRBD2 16 TGTGCCAGCAGTTTAGTGCCGGGACTAGCTGAACCCGAGCAGTACTTC CASSLVPGLAEPEQYF
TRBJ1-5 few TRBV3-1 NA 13 TGTGCCAGCAGCCCCTACGGGGATCAGCCCCAGCATTTT CASSPYGDQPQHF
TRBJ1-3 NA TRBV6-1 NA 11 TGTGCCAGCATGTGGGGAAACACCATATATTTT CASMWGNTIYF
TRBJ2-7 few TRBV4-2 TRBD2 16 TGTGCCAGCAGCCAGGCCTCTAGTTCTAGCGGAGCCGAGCAGTACTTC CASSQASSSSGAEQYF
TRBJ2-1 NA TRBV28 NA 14 TGTGCCAGCAGTTTATACGGGAAGTACAATGAGCAGTTCTTC CASSLYGKYNEQFF
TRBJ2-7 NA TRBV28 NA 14 TGTGCCAGCAGTTTTCAGGGTTCGTACTACGAGCAGTACTTC CASSFQGSYYEQYF
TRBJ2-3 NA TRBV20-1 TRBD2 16 TGCAGTGCTAGAGACTACCAGCGGGAGGGCCGGGATACGCAGTATTTT CSARDYQREGRDTQYF
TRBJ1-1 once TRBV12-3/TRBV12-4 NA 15 TGTGCCAGCAGCCCCTACGGGACCGAGAACACTGAAGCTTTCTTT CASSPYGTENTEAFF
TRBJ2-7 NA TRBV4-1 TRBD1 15 TGCGCCGGCAGCCAGGAGGACAGGGAAGCCGACGAGCAGTACTTC CAGSQEDREADEQYF
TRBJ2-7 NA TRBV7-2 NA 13 TGTGCCAGCAGCTTGCACAACTCCTACGAGCAGTACTTC CASSLHNSYEQYF
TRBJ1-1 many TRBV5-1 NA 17 TGCGCCAGCAGCTACCTCCATGGAGAGGGGGTAAACACTGAAGCTTTCTTT CASSYLHGEGVNTEAFF
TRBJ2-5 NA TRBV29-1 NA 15 TGCAGCGTTGTCCCTGAGACGGGCGCCCCGGAGACCCAGTACTTC CSVVPETGAPETQYF
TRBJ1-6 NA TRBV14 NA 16 TGTGCCAGCAGCCAAGATGTGACGCCCCTTGGGTCACCCCTCCACTTT CASSQDVTPLGSPLHF
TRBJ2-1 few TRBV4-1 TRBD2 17 TGCGCCAGCAGCCGGACCGGGACTAGCGGGACTTACAATGAGCAGTTCTTC CASSRTGTSGTYNEQFF